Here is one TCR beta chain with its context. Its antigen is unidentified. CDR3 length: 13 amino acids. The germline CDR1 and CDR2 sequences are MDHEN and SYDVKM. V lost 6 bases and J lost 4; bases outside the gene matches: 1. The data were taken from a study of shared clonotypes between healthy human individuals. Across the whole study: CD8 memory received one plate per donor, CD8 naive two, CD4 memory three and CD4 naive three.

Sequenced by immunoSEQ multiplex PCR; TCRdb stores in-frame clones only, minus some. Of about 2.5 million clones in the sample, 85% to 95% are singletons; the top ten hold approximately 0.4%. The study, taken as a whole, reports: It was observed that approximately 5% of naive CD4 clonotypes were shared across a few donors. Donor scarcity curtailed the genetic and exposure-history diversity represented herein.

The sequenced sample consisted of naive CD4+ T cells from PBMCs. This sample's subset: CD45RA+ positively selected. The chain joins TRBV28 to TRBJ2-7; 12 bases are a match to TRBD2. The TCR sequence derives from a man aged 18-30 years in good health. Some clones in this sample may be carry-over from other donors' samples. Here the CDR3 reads CASRTSGGYEQYF. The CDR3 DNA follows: TGTGCCAGCAGGACTAGCGGGGGATACGAGCAGTACTTC.